Listed below are T cell receptor beta chains from one sample, sequenced in a study of human T cells and chemical hapten exposure. Each CDR3 protein is one row after TCRdb ran MiXCR on the RACE reads. The sample includes about 96,000 distinct CDR3 sequences, 7.5% to 10% of them seen just once. The material sequenced was whole blood, taken in connection with sensitization to the hapten diphenylcyclopropenone (DPC). The origin of the receptors is a woman in her thirties or forties with alopecia areata. Some clones in this sample may be carry-over from other donors' samples. CDR3s include the opening cysteine and the closing phenylalanine or tryptophan. The D gene is left open where the match is weak. Clone size is shown for a subset of rows, as once, few, many or a class of expanded clone.

j_call clone_size cdr3_length v_call d_call cdr3_nt cdr3_aa
TRBJ2-3 - 11 TRBV29-1 - TGCAGCGTTGTGCCAGGAGATACGCAGTATTTT CSVVPGDTQYF
TRBJ2-1 - 15 TRBV9 - TGTGCCAGCAGCCCCTCTTCTACCTCCTACAATGAGCAGTTCTTC CASSPSSTSYNEQFF
TRBJ2-1 - 13 TRBV29-1 TRBD2 TGCAGCGCCGATGGACTAGTGGGAGGGATTGTCTTCTTC CSADGLVGGIVFF
TRBJ1-1 - 17 TRBV6-5 - TGTGCCAGCAGGGACGGACCGCTAAGCCTGCGGGGCACTGAAGCTTTCTTT CASRDGPLSLRGTEAFF
TRBJ1-5 - 15 TRBV5-1 - TGCGCCAGCAGGCCTGCGCCTGGGTCGAATCAGCCCCAGCATTTT CASRPAPGSNQPQHF
TRBJ2-2 many 14 TRBV20-1 - TGCAGTGCTAGTGACGGATCGAACACCGGGGAGCTGTTTTTT CSASDGSNTGELFF
TRBJ2-1 many 15 TRBV6-5 TRBD2 TGTGCCAGCAGGGGACTAGCGGGAGGGGTCAATGAGCAGTTCTTC CASRGLAGGVNEQFF
TRBJ2-5 medium-sized 14 TRBV23-1 - TGCGCCAGCAGCCTAGACAGTGGCCAAGAGACCCAGTACTTC CASSLDSGQETQYF
TRBJ1-5 - 14 TRBV19 TRBD1 TGTGCCAGTAACGGACAGGTCACCTATCAGCCCCAGCATTTT CASNGQVTYQPQHF
TRBJ2-7 many 14 TRBV9 - TGTGCCAGCAGCCCCTCCAGGATCTCCTACGAGCAGTACTTC CASSPSRISYEQYF
TRBJ1-2 few 14 TRBV5-5 - TGTGCCAGCAGCTTGGATGGAGCTAACTATGGCTACACCTTC CASSLDGANYGYTF
TRBJ2-2 medium-sized 18 TRBV29-1 TRBD2 TGCAGCGTTTCGGTCTTGGGACTAGCGGGAGTGAGCACCGGGGAGCTGTTTTTT CSVSVLGLAGVSTGELFF
TRBJ1-5 - 13 TRBV5-4 - TGTGCCAGCAGCTTGGGAGTCAATCAGCCCCAGCATTTT CASSLGVNQPQHF
TRBJ1-2 few 12 TRBV5-1 - TGCGCCAGCTCGGGGTTCAACTATGGCTACACCTTC CASSGFNYGYTF
TRBJ2-7 few 16 TRBV7-2 TRBD2 TGTGCCAGCAGCTTGGCGAGCGGGAGGGCCGTCTACGAGCAGTACTTC CASSLASGRAVYEQYF
TRBJ2-1 many 15 TRBV9 TRBD2 TGTGCCAGCAGCGGAACTAGCGGGATATACAATGAGCAGTTCTTC CASSGTSGIYNEQFF
TRBJ1-1 - 13 TRBV27 - TGTGCCAGCAGTTTACTGGGGAGCCGCGAAGCTTTCTTT CASSLLGSREAFF
TRBJ2-7 - 16 TRBV4-3 - TGCGCCAGCAGCCAAGTTTCCAGTAGCGTGATCTACGAGCAGTACTTC CASSQVSSSVIYEQYF
TRBJ2-3 few 16 TRBV5-1 - TGCGCCAGCAGCTTTGCGGCGTACCCTAGCACAGATACGCAGTATTTT CASSFAAYPSTDTQYF
TRBJ1-2 many 21 TRBV7-3 TRBD1 TGTGCCAGCAGCTTGGGGCTGACAGGGGGCGGAACGTCTTCAGACAACTATGGCTACACCTTC CASSLGLTGGGTSSDNYGYTF
TRBJ2-2 many 15 TRBV29-1 - TGCAGCGTTGAAGCGGGAGACTCGAACACCGGGGAGCTGTTTTTT CSVEAGDSNTGELFF
TRBJ1-5 - 15 TRBV7-8 TRBD1 TGTGCCAGCAGCCCCATGCAGGGGGCTACTCAGCCCCAGCATTTT CASSPMQGATQPQHF
TRBJ2-1 few 10 TRBV21-1 - TGTGCCAGCGTCGATTTTTATCCGTTCTTC CASVDFYPFF
TRBJ1-6 few 17 TRBV3-1 TRBD1 TGTGCCAGCAGCCATGATAGGACAGGGACATATAATTCACCCCTCCACTTT CASSHDRTGTYNSPLHF
TRBJ2-1 many 15 TRBV5-4 TRBD2 TGTGCCAGCAGGTCTAGCGGGAGAATGGGAGGCGGGCAGTTCTTC CASRSSGRMGGGQFF
TRBJ1-2 few 13 TRBV12-3/TRBV12-4 TRBD1 TGTGCCAGCAGTCAGGACAGGGGATATGGCTACACCTTC CASSQDRGYGYTF
TRBJ2-1 many 12 TRBV12-2 - TGTGCAAGTCGCTTTACAAGGGACTTCACGTTCTTC CASRFTRDFTFF
TRBJ1-2 many 16 TRBV18 TRBD1 TGTGCCAGCTCAAGACAGGGGCCTGAACGGAGCTATGGCTACACCTTC CASSRQGPERSYGYTF
TRBJ2-5 few 14 TRBV7-6 - TGTGCCAGCAGCTTAGCGCCGGTTAGGGAGACCCAGTACTTC CASSLAPVRETQYF
TRBJ2-1 many 13 TRBV29-1 TRBD2 TGCAGCGCGAGTAGCGGGAGGAGGTATGAGCAGTTCTTC CSASSGRRYEQFF
TRBJ2-1 many 17 TRBV7-3 TRBD2 TGTGCCAGCAGCTTAACCTCCGGGACTAGCGGGACGGGGGAGCAGTTCTTC CASSLTSGTSGTGEQFF
TRBJ2-1 many 13 TRBV19 - TGTGCCAGTAGTCTGACGGATTACAATGAGCAGTTCTTC CASSLTDYNEQFF